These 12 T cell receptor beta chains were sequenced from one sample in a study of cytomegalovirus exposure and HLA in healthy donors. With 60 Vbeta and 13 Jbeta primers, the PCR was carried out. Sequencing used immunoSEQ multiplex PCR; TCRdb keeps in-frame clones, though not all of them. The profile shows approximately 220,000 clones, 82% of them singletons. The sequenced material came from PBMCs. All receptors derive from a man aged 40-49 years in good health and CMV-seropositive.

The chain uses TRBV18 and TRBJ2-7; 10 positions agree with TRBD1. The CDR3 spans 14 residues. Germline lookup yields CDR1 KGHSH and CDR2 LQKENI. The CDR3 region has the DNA TGTGCCAGCGCACCTCGGGACAGGGGCCACGAGCAGTACGTC. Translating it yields CASAPRDRGHEQYV.

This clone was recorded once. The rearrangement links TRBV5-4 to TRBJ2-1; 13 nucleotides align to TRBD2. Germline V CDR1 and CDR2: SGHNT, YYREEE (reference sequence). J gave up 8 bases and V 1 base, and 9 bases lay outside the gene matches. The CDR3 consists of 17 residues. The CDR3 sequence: CASSLLVLAGGADEQFF. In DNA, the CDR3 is TGTGCCAGCAGCTTGCTCGTACTAGCGGGAGGGGCCGATGAGCAGTTCTTC.

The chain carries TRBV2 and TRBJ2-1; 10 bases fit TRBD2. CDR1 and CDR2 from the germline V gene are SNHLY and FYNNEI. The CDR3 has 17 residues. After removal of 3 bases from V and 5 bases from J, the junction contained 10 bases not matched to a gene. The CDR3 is CASSDPRTSGQNNEQFF. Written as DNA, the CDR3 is TGTGCCAGCAGTGACCCCCGGACTAGCGGCCAAAACAATGAGCAGTTCTTC.

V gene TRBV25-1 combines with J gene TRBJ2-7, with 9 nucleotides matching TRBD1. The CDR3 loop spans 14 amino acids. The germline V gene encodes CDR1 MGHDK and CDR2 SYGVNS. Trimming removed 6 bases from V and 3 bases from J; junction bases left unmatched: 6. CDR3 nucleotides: TGTGCCAGCAGCAAACCGGGACAGGGCTACGAGCAGTACTTC. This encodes CASSKPGQGYEQYF.

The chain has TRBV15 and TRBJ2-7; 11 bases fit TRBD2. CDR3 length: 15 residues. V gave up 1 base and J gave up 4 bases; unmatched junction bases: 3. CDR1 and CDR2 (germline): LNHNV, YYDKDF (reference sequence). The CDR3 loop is CATSRVTSGGYEQYV. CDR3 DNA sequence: TGTGCCACCAGCAGAGTAACTAGCGGGGGATACGAGCAGTACGTC.

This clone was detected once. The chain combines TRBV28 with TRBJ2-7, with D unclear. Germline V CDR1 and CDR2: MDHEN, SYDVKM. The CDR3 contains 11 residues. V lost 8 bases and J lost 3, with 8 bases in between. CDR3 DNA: TGTGCCAGCGAAACTGGCTACGAGCAGTACTTC. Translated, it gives CASETGYEQYF.

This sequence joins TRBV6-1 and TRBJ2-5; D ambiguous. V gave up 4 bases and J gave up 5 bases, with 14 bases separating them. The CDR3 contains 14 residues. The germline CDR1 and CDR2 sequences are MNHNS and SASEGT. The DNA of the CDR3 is TGTGCCAGCAGTGGACTCTACCTTCGGGAGACCCAGTACTTC. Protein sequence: CASSGLYLRETQYF.

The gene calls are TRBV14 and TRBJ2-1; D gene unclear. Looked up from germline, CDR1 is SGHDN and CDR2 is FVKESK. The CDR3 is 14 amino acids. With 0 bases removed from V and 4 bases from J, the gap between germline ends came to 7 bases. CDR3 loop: CASSQDSTYNEQFF. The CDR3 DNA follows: TGTGCCAGCAGCCAAGATAGCACTTACAATGAGCAGTTCTTC.

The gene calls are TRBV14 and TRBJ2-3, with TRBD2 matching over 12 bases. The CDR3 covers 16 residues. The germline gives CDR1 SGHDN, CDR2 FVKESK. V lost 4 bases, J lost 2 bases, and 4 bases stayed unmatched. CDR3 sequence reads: CASSPGLAGYTDTQYF. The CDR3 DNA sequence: TGTGCCAGCAGCCCAGGACTAGCGGGATACACAGATACGCAGTATTTT.

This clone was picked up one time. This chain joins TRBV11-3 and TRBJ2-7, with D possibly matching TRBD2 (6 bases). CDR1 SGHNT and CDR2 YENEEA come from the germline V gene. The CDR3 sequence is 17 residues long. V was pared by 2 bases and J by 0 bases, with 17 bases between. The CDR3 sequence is CASSLTREGGYSYEQYV. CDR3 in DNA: TGTGCCAGCAGCTTAACTCGAGAGGGAGGCTACTCCTACGAGCAGTACGTC.

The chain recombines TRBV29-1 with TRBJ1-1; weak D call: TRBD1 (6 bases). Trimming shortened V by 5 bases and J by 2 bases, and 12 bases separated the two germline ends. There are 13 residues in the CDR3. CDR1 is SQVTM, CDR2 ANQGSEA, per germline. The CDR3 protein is CSVWWGPNTEAFF. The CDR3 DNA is TGCAGCGTTTGGTGGGGGCCCAACACTGAAGCTTTCTTT.

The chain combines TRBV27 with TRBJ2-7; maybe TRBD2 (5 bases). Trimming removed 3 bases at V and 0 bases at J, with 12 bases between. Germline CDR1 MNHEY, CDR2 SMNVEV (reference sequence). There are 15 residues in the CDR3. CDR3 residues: CASSFGGLFSYEQYF. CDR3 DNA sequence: TGTGCCAGCAGTTTCGGCGGGCTCTTCTCCTACGAGCAGTACTTC.